This TCR beta chain was identified during a study of blood T cell repertoires in COVID-19. Looking at the study overall: T cells, B-cell-depleted T cells, or PBMCs supplied cDNA or gDNA.

The CDR3 runs 14 residues. The V gene's germline CDR1 is SGHKS and CDR2 YYEKEE (reference sequence). V gave up 4 bases and J gave up 10 bases, with 15 bases separating them. Here immunoSEQ multiplex PCR was the method, and the copy in TCRdb shows in-frame clones only, minus some. The data hold tens of thousands of clones, with 80% to 95% observed a single time. Sequencing was carried out using peripheral blood. This clonotype was sampled from a man aged 50 to 60 with acute or convalescent COVID-19. The V gene is TRBV5-5, the J gene TRBJ1-6, with D possibly matching TRBD1 (5 bases). CDR3 bases: TGTGCCAGCAGCGCGCCAGGGTCCCCATCACCCCTCCACTTT. It encodes CASSAPGSPSPLHF.